Listed below are T cell receptor beta chains from one sample, sequenced in a study of blood T cell repertoires in COVID-19. The assay was immunoSEQ multiplex PCR, and TCRdb's table has in-frame clones only and misses some. This table holds 380,000 or so clones, approximately 86% found once. The source material was peripheral blood. The receptors were gathered from a woman in her fifties or sixties with COVID-19, enrolled during active disease. CDR3s include the opening cysteine and the closing phenylalanine or tryptophan. Each record gives: D gene, clone size, V gene, J gene, CDR3 DNA, CDR3 protein. D genes are given only for firm matches. A clone size is listed for some rows: how often the clone was seen (once, few, many), or a class if it is expanded.

D: .
size: .
V: TRBV5-1
J: TRBJ2-3
DNA: TGCGCCAGCAGCATCGGACAGCCAGGGGATACGCAGTATTTT
CDR3: CASSIGQPGDTQYF

D: .
size: .
V: TRBV6-6
J: TRBJ1-3
DNA: TGTGCCAGCAGGGTCGGGGGTGGCAGCTCTGGAAACACCATATATTTT
CDR3: CASRVGGGSSGNTIYF

D: TRBD1
size: .
V: TRBV5-5
J: TRBJ1-2
DNA: TGTGCCAGCAGCCGTCCGGGACAGGATGGCTACACCTTC
CDR3: CASSRPGQDGYTF

D: TRBD1
size: .
V: TRBV30
J: TRBJ1-5
DNA: TGTGCCTGGAGTTCTTCTCACAGGGGAATTCAGCCCCAGCATTTT
CDR3: CAWSSSHRGIQPQHF

D: .
size: once
V: TRBV19
J: TRBJ1-6
DNA: TGTGCCAGTAGTTCGGTCGGAGGGCCTAATTCACCCCTCCACTTT
CDR3: CASSSVGGPNSPLHF

D: .
size: .
V: TRBV4-2
J: TRBJ2-4
DNA: TGTGCCAGCAGCCGACTAGGGACAGCCTATACAGAAAACATTCAGTACTTC
CDR3: CASSRLGTAYTENIQYF

D: TRBD1
size: .
V: TRBV7-8
J: TRBJ2-3
DNA: TGTGCCAGCAGCTTAGTTGGGACAGGGGATGGCACAGATACGCAGTATTTT
CDR3: CASSLVGTGDGTDTQYF

D: TRBD1
size: .
V: TRBV2
J: TRBJ1-1
DNA: TGTGCCAGCAGAACCGGGACAGGGCTGAACACTGAAGCTTTCTTT
CDR3: CASRTGTGLNTEAFF

D: .
size: once
V: TRBV3-1/TRBV3-2
J: TRBJ1-2
DNA: TGTGCCAGCAGCCAAGATTTCAGGCCTCACTATGGCTACACCTTC
CDR3: CASSQDFRPHYGYTF

D: .
size: many
V: TRBV6-2/TRBV6-3
J: TRBJ1-6
DNA: TGTGCCAGCAGTTACGAGGACTTCAGCTCCTATAATTCACCCCTCCACTTT
CDR3: CASSYEDFSSYNSPLHF

D: TRBD1
size: .
V: TRBV9
J: TRBJ1-4
DNA: TGTGCCAGCAGCCCCCGGGACAGGAACAAAGGAGGGAATGAAAAACTGTTTTTT
CDR3: CASSPRDRNKGGNEKLFF

D: TRBD2
size: .
V: TRBV4-3
J: TRBJ2-3
DNA: TGCGCCAGCAGCCAAGGAGCGGGGGGGCAATCAGATACGCAGTATTTT
CDR3: CASSQGAGGQSDTQYF

D: TRBD2
size: many
V: TRBV9
J: TRBJ2-3
DNA: TGTGCCAGCAGCGTAGACCCTAGCGGGAGACTCACAGATACGCAGTATTTT
CDR3: CASSVDPSGRLTDTQYF

D: .
size: .
V: TRBV30
J: TRBJ1-3
DNA: TGTGCCTGGAGTGTAAGCTATTTGTTCGGGAGGGTTGTCTCTGGAAACACCATATATTTT
CDR3: CAWSVSYLFGRVVSGNTIYF

D: .
size: .
V: TRBV3-1/TRBV3-2
J: TRBJ1-5
DNA: TGTGCCAGCAGCCCTTCACACGTAAATCAGCCCCAGCATTTT
CDR3: CASSPSHVNQPQHF

D: TRBD1
size: .
V: TRBV11-2
J: TRBJ2-4
DNA: TGTGCCAGCAGCCTAAGACAGGGATTAGCCAAAAACATTCAGTACTTC
CDR3: CASSLRQGLAKNIQYF

D: .
size: .
V: TRBV5-1
J: TRBJ1-1
DNA: TGCGCCAGCAGCTCCCAAACAGGGCACCCACACACTGAAGCTTTCTTT
CDR3: CASSSQTGHPHTEAFF

D: .
size: .
V: TRBV6-1
J: TRBJ2-7
DNA: TGTGCCAGCAGTGGCCGAGACAGAAAGGGGTCCTACGAGCAGTACTTC
CDR3: CASSGRDRKGSYEQYF

D: .
size: .
V: TRBV30
J: TRBJ2-1
DNA: TGTGCCTGGACTTTAAACCCTAGCTGGAATGAGCAGTTCTTC
CDR3: CAWTLNPSWNEQFF

D: TRBD1
size: .
V: TRBV19
J: TRBJ1-5
DNA: TGTGCCAGTAGTATCAGGGGGCCTCAGCCCCAGCATTTT
CDR3: CASSIRGPQPQHF